The 32 T cell receptor beta chains presented below share a single source sample, sequenced in a study of T cell responses to AZD1222 COVID-19 vaccine. This table comes from immunoSEQ multiplex PCR, and its TCRdb copy is limited to in-frame clones, with some not included. The sample includes roughly 97,000 clones, roughly 89% of them seen just once. Here the sequenced sample was peripheral blood, taken on day 0 of AZD1222 vaccination. These receptors came from an adult in good health.

The rearrangement joins TRBV11-2 to TRBJ1-1; D uncertain. The germline V gene has CDR1 SGHAT and CDR2 FQNNGV. The CDR3 extends over 13 amino acids. The ends were cut back, 5 bases at V and 0 bases at J, with 7 bases in the middle. The CDR3 sequence is CASSPRLNTEAFF. Written as DNA, the CDR3 is TGTGCCAGCAGCCCCAGACTGAACACTGAAGCTTTCTTT.

The rearrangement links TRBV30 to TRBJ1-1; D is undetermined. The CDR3 spans 10 residues. Trimming left V 5 bases short and J 10 bases short, with 11 bases between. CDR1 and CDR2 (germline): GTSNPN, SVGIG (reference sequence). In DNA, the CDR3 is TGTGCCTGGGTTGGCGTGGGAGCTTTCTTT. It is translated as CAWVGVGAFF.

The rearrangement links TRBV10-3 to TRBJ1-1; D perhaps matches TRBD1 (5 bases). Germline V gene sequence: CDR1 ENHRY, CDR2 SYGVKD. Trimming pared 0 bases from V and 8 bases from J, leaving 13 bases between. There are 14 residues in the CDR3. CDR3 sequence reads: CAISESGAPLEAFF. Written as DNA, the CDR3 is TGTGCCATCAGTGAGTCCGGGGCCCCTCTCGAAGCTTTCTTT.

The chain links TRBV3-1 (or the pseudogene TRBV3-2) to TRBJ2-7; D may be TRBD2 (6 bases). This CDR3 is built from 14 residues. Trimming left V 4 bases short and J 5 bases short, with 15 bases between. Germline CDR1 reads LGHDT; CDR2 reads YNNKEL (reference sequence). CDR3 coding DNA: TGTGCCAGCAGCCCGACCGTGGGCGGGGACGAGCAGTACTTC. Its translation is CASSPTVGGDEQYF.

The rearrangement uses TRBV28 and TRBJ2-7; tentative D call: TRBD1 (6 bases). Germline CDR1 reads MDHEN; CDR2 reads SYDVKM. The CDR3 is 14 residues long. Trimming removed 6 bases from V and 0 bases from J, with 12 bases in between. CDR3 amino acids: CASSKQGRSYEQYF. The CDR3 DNA follows: TGTGCCAGCAGCAAGCAGGGGCGCTCCTACGAGCAGTACTTC. The whole variable domain, remainder taken from reference TRBV28 and TRBJ2-7, is DVKVTQSSRYLVKRTGEKVFLECVQDMDHENMFWYRQDPGLGLRLIYFSYDVKMKEKGDIPEGYSVSREKKERFSLILESASTNQTSMYLCASSKQGRSYEQYFGPGTRLTVT.

This sequence joins TRBV10-3 and TRBJ2-1, with TRBD2 matching over 12 bases. In germline, CDR1 is ENHRY, CDR2 SYGVKD. The CDR3 covers 16 residues. V lost 7 bases, J lost 8 bases, and 12 bases stayed unmatched. The CDR3 bases are TGTGCCATCAAACGTGAGGCTAGCGGGGGGGTCCATGAGCAGTTCTTC. Amino acids: CAIKREASGGVHEQFF.

The chain links TRBV9 to TRBJ2-1; D not resolved. The V and J ends lost 0 bases and 9 bases respectively, with 4 bases between them. The CDR3 consists of 11 residues. Germline CDR1 SGDLS, CDR2 YYNGEE. The CDR3 reads CASSVESEQFF. The CDR3 DNA reads as TGTGCCAGCAGCGTAGAAAGTGAGCAGTTCTTC. The full variable domain, with the rest looked up from reference TRBV9 and TRBJ2-1, is DSGVTQTPKHLITATGQRVTLRCSPRSGDLSVYWYQQSLDQGLQFLIQYYNGEERAKGNILERFSAQQFPDLHSELNLSSLELGDSALYFCASSVESEQFFGPGTRLTVL.

The chain combines TRBV19 with TRBJ2-7; D is ambiguous. Germline CDR1 is LNHDA and CDR2 is SQIVND (reference sequence). Trimming pared 6 bases from V and 0 bases from J, leaving 12 bases between. The CDR3 runs to 14 residues. Here the CDR3 reads CASSIQRGSYEQYF. The CDR3 nucleotides are TGTGCCAGTAGCATACAGCGAGGCTCCTACGAGCAGTACTTC.

The chain uses TRBV7-2 and TRBJ1-4; 7 bases map to TRBD1. Trimming at V came to 5 bases and at J to 5 bases, leaving 11 bases not matched to a gene. The CDR3 extends over 16 amino acids. CDR1 SGHTA and CDR2 FQGNSA come from the germline V gene. Here the CDR3 DNA reads TGTGCCAGCAGCCCCCAAAGGGGGACAGTGAATGAAAAACTGTTTTTT. It specifies CASSPQRGTVNEKLFF.

The chain joins TRBV5-1 to TRBJ2-5; no clear D gene. Trimming pared 0 bases from V and 4 bases from J, leaving 10 bases between. Germline V CDR1 and CDR2: SGHRS, YFSETQ. The CDR3 extends over 14 amino acids. The CDR3 here is CASSLGAGIETQYF. CDR3 coding DNA: TGCGCCAGCAGCTTGGGGGCAGGTATAGAGACCCAGTACTTC.

This chain connects TRBV19 to TRBJ2-7, with D perhaps TRBD2 (5 bases). The CDR3 contains 13 residues. CDR1 LNHDA and CDR2 SQIVND come from the germline V gene (reference sequence). The V end was cut by 7 bases, the J end by 5 bases, with 15 bases between. The CDR3 nucleotides read TGTGCCAGTACGGTCACGCCGGGGAACGAGCAGTACTTC. Translation: CASTVTPGNEQYF.

There are a few counts of this clone. The chain has TRBV7-6 and TRBJ2-7, with 9 bases matching TRBD2. Germline CDR1 and CDR2: SGHVS and FNYEAQ. After removal of 1 base from V and 3 bases from J, the junction contained 7 bases not matched to a gene. The CDR3 loop spans 16 amino acids. As DNA, the CDR3 is TGTGCCAGCAGCTTAGGCCTAGCGGGACCTCACTACGAGCAGTACTTC. Translating gives CASSLGLAGPHYEQYF.

The chain carries TRBV10-3 and TRBJ2-1; D may be TRBD1 (6 bases). This CDR3 has 11 residues. Germline V CDR1 and CDR2: ENHRY, SYGVKD. The V end lost 6 bases, the J end lost 13 bases, and 13 bases lay between the germline ends. Here the CDR3 DNA reads TGTGCCATCAGCGTCGGACAGATTCAGTTCTTC. Its translation is CAISVGQIQFF.

V usage is TRBV19 and J usage is TRBJ1-2; 7 positions match TRBD1. The CDR3 runs 13 residues. Trimming removed 7 bases from V and 4 bases from J; junction bases left unmatched: 6. The germline V gene has CDR1 LNHDA and CDR2 SQIVND (reference sequence). The CDR3 is CASNRDSGYGYTF. CDR3 bases: TGTGCCAGTAACCGGGACAGTGGCTATGGCTACACCTTC.

To note about this clone: At one end, the junction sequence differs from germline, possibly due to a read error. CDR3 amino acids: CASSDLGGRVSF. The CDR3 DNA follows: TGTGCCAGCAGTGACTTGGGGGGTAGGGTGTCTTTT. The chain is built from TRBV6-4 and TRBJ1-1, with D possibly matching TRBD1 (5 bases). CDR3 length: 12 residues. Germline CDR1 MRHNA, CDR2 SNTAGT.

This chain links TRBV28 with TRBJ2-7; TRBD2 aligns across 9 bases. The CDR3 length is 17 residues. Germline lookup yields CDR1 MDHEN and CDR2 SYDVKM. J lost 4 bases, V lost 2 bases, and 12 bases had no gene match. The CDR3 DNA follows: TGTGCCAGCAGTTTAAGTAGCGGGAGAGGGGGCATATACGAGCAGTACTTC. Protein: CASSLSSGRGGIYEQYF. Complete variable domain (other parts from reference TRBV28 and TRBJ2-7): DVKVTQSSRYLVKRTGEKVFLECVQDMDHENMFWYRQDPGLGLRLIYFSYDVKMKEKGDIPEGYSVSREKKERFSLILESASTNQTSMYLCASSLSSGRGGIYEQYFGPGTRLTVT.

V is TRBV3-1 (or the pseudogene TRBV3-2) and J is TRBJ2-7; maybe TRBD2 (6 bases). This CDR3 is 16 amino acids long. V lost 1 base to trimming and J lost 2 bases, with 15 bases between them. From germline, CDR1 is LGHDT and CDR2 YNNKEL (reference sequence). CDR3: CASSQARLGHAYEQYF. Written as DNA, the CDR3 is TGTGCCAGCAGCCAAGCCCGACTAGGCCATGCCTACGAGCAGTACTTC.

The CDR3 nucleotides are TGTGCCAGCAGTTTGGGTGGCCAGACCTACGAGCAGTACTTC. Translation gives CASSLGGQTYEQYF. The V and J genes are TRBV27 and TRBJ2-7; D remains ambiguous. V shed 3 bases and J shed 2 bases, with 11 bases lying between them. The CDR3 spans 14 residues. CDR1 is MNHEY, CDR2 SMNVEV, per germline (reference sequence).

The chain links TRBV19 to TRBJ1-1; the match to TRBD1 covers 8 bases. Trimming cost V 6 bases and J 7 bases; bases outside gene matches: 7. Germline V gene sequence: CDR1 LNHDA, CDR2 SQIVND (reference sequence). The length of the CDR3 is 13 residues. The CDR3 nucleotides read TGTGCCAGTAGCGACAGGGGAGGAGATGAAGCTTTCTTT. Amino acid sequence: CASSDRGGDEAFF. The full variable domain, rest sourced from reference TRBV19 and TRBJ1-1, is DGGITQSPKYLFRKEGQNVTLSCEQNLNHDAMYWYRQDPGQGLRLIYYSQIVNDFQKGDIAEGYSVSREKKESFPLTVTSAQKNPTAFYLCASSDRGGDEAFFGQGTRLTVV.

The chain carries TRBV7-2 and TRBJ1-1; D gene unclear. The length of the CDR3 is 16 residues. The germline V gene has CDR1 SGHTA and CDR2 FQGNSA. Between the trimmed V and J ends, which lost 1 base and 3 bases, there was a span of 15 bases. The CDR3: CASSLGLPGRDTEAFF. In nucleotides, the CDR3 is TGTGCCAGCAGCTTAGGTTTGCCGGGCCGGGACACTGAAGCTTTCTTT.

The chain uses TRBV5-5 and TRBJ1-4; no reliable D call. CDR1 is SGHKS, CDR2 YYEKEE, per germline (reference sequence). CDR3 length: 15 amino acids. Trimming pared 0 bases from V and 4 bases from J, leaving 10 bases between. This CDR3 reads CASSLARQSNEKLFF. CDR3 bases: TGTGCCAGCAGCTTGGCCCGGCAGAGTAATGAAAAACTGTTTTTT.

A single count supports this clone. The chain carries TRBV4-2 and TRBJ1-2, with 11 bases matching TRBD1. The trim removed 4 bases at V and 8 bases at J, leaving 6 bases unmatched. Per the germline V gene, CDR1 is LGHNA and CDR2 is YNFKEQ. The CDR3 has 14 amino acids. The CDR3 DNA reads as TGTGCCAGCAGCCTCCGGGACAGGGGGGTCGGCTACACCTTC. This sequence encodes CASSLRDRGVGYTF.

V is TRBV6-5 and J is TRBJ1-1; D might be TRBD1 (5 bases). This CDR3 comprises 14 residues. CDR1 and CDR2 from the germline V gene are MNHEY and SVGAGI. The V and J ends lost 5 bases and 5 bases respectively, with 15 bases between them. CDR3: CASSHMGGGTEAFF. For the CDR3, the DNA is TGTGCCAGCAGTCACATGGGGGGTGGGACTGAAGCTTTCTTT.

The chain carries TRBV3-1 (or the pseudogene TRBV3-2) and TRBJ2-1; 9 bases are shared with TRBD2. Germline V gene data show CDR1 as LGHDT and CDR2 as YNNKEL (reference sequence). The V segment lost 6 bases and the J segment 5 bases; nucleotides outside the gene matches: 5. The CDR3 loop spans 14 amino acids. CDR3 DNA: TGTGCCAGCAGGAGCGGGGGGCTAGACAATGAGCAGTTCTTC. Translation: CASRSGGLDNEQFF.

The J gene is TRBJ1-4, the V gene TRBV28, with unresolved D. The length of the CDR3 is 15 residues. Germline loops: CDR1 MDHEN, CDR2 SYDVKM. The V end lost 6 bases, the J end lost 3 bases, and 14 bases lay between the germline ends. The CDR3 reads CASSPGGSSNEKLFF. CDR3 in DNA: TGTGCCAGCAGCCCTGGAGGTTCTTCTAATGAAAAACTGTTTTTT. The variable domain in full, with the rest retrieved from reference TRBV28 and TRBJ1-4, is DVKVTQSSRYLVKRTGEKVFLECVQDMDHENMFWYRQDPGLGLRLIYFSYDVKMKEKGDIPEGYSVSREKKERFSLILESASTNQTSMYLCASSPGGSSNEKLFFGSGTQLSVL.

This chain links TRBV5-1 with TRBJ1-1, with TRBD1 as a possible D gene (5 bases). Trimming cost V 1 base and J 2 bases, with 9 bases left between them. Per the germline V gene, CDR1 is SGHRS and CDR2 is YFSETQ. This CDR3 contains 14 residues. The CDR3 bases are TGCGCCAGCAGCTTGCAAACAGGTAACACTGAAGCTTTCTTT. As protein: CASSLQTGNTEAFF. Full variable domain (rest looked up from reference TRBV5-1 and TRBJ1-1): KAGVTQTPRYLIKTRGQQVTLSCSPISGHRSVSWYQQTPGQGLQFLFEYFSETQRNKGNFPGRFSGRQFSNSRSEMNVSTLELGDSALYLCASSLQTGNTEAFFGQGTRLTVV.

This clone has just a few counts. The rearrangement uses TRBV4-3 and TRBJ1-5; perhaps TRBD1 as D (5 bases). The CDR3 length is 14 residues. The germline V and J ends were trimmed by 4 bases and 0 bases, with 7 bases remaining between them. In germline, CDR1 is LGHNA, CDR2 YSLEER. The CDR3 DNA sequence: TGCGCCAGCAGCCCCGGGGCTAGCAATCAGCCCCAGCATTTT. This sequence encodes CASSPGASNQPQHF.

This chain joins TRBV27 and TRBJ1-3; tentative D call: TRBD1 (6 bases). The CDR3 is made up of 16 amino acids. Trimming took off 8 bases at V and 2 bases at J, with 19 bases between the two ends. Germline V gene data show CDR1 as MNHEY and CDR2 as SMNVEV (reference sequence). In DNA, the CDR3 is TGTGCCAGCTCCGACGCAGGGGCTGGCCCTGGAAACACCATATATTTT. Its translation is CASSDAGAGPGNTIYF.

This clone was recorded only once. The chain carries TRBV9 and TRBJ2-7, with D maybe TRBD2 (7 bases). Trimming removed 3 bases from V and 2 bases from J, with 18 bases in between. The CDR3 extends over 16 amino acids. Germline V gene data show CDR1 as SGDLS and CDR2 as YYNGEE. The CDR3 region is CASSATFAGATYEQYF. CDR3 in DNA: TGTGCCAGCAGCGCCACCTTTGCGGGGGCAACCTACGAGCAGTACTTC.

In this sample, this clone turned up once. This sequence joins TRBV28 and TRBJ1-1; D is ambiguous. V shed 2 bases and J shed 4 bases, with 8 bases lying between them. CDR3 length: 13 amino acids. Looked up from germline, CDR1 is MDHEN and CDR2 is SYDVKM. The CDR3 loop is CASSLPGGTEAFF. CDR3 nucleotide sequence: TGTGCCAGCAGTTTACCGGGAGGCACTGAAGCTTTCTTT.

CDR3 sequence reads: CASSQVGDIYSGNTIYF. The CDR3 region has the DNA TGTGCCAGCAGCCAAGTAGGCGACATCTACTCTGGAAACACCATATATTTT. The rearrangement links TRBV14 to TRBJ1-3; D gene ambiguous. This CDR3 contains 17 residues. Trimming removed 1 base at V and 0 bases at J, with 13 bases between. Germline CDR1 is SGHDN and CDR2 is FVKESK.

The rearrangement links TRBV6-5 to TRBJ1-2; D might be TRBD1 (6 bases). V shed 0 bases and J shed 0 bases, with 11 bases lying between them. The CDR3 sequence is 16 residues long. Germline values: CDR1 MNHEY, CDR2 SVGAGI. CDR3 sequence reads: CASSYSQGGANYGYTF. CDR3 nucleotides: TGTGCCAGCAGTTACTCACAGGGAGGGGCTAACTATGGCTACACCTTC.